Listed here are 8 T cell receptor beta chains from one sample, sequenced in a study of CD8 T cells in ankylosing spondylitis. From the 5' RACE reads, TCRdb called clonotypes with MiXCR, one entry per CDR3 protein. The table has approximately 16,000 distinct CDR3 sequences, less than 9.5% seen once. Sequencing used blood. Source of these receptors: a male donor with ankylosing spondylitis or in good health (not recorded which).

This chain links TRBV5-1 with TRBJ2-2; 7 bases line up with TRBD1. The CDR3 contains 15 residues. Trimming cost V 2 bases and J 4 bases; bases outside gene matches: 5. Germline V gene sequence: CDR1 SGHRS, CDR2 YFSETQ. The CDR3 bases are TGCGCCAGCAGCTTAGGGGGCTGGGGCACCGGGGAGCTGTTTTTT. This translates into CASSLGGWGTGELFF.

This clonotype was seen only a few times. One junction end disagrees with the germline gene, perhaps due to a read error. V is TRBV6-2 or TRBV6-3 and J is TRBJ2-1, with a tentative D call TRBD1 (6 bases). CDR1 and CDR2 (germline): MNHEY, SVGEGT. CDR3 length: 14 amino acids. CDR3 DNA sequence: TGTGCCAGCTGTTACTCTACCCCCCAGGGGGAGCAGTTCTTC. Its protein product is CASCYSTPQGEQFF.

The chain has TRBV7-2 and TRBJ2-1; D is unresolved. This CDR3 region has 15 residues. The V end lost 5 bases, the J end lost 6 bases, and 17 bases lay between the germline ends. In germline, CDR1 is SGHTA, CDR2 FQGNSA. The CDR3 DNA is TGTGCCAGCAGCCCTCCGACAAGGAGACCCAATGAGCAGTTCTTC. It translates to CASSPPTRRPNEQFF.

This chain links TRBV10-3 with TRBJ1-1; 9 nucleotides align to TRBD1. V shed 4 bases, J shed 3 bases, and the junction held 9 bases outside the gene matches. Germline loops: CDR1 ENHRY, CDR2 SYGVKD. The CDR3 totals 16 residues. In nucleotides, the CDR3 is TGTGCCATCAGTGTGAGACAGGGGGTTCGTGACACTGAAGCTTTCTTT. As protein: CAISVRQGVRDTEAFF.

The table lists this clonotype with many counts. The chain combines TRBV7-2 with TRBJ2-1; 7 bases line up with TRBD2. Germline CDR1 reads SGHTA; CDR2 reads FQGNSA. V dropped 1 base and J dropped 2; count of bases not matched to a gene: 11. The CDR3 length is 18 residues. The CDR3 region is CASSLGKPTGRAYNEQFF. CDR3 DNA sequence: TGTGCCAGCAGCTTAGGGAAACCGACGGGGAGGGCCTACAATGAGCAGTTCTTC.

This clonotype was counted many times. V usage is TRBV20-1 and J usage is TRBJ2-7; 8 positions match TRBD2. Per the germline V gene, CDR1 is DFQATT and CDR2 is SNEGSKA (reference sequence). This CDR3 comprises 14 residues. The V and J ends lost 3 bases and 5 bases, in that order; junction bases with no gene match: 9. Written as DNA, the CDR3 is TGCAGTGCTAGGTCCGGGGCGGGAGGCAACGAGCAGTACTTC. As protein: CSARSGAGGNEQYF.

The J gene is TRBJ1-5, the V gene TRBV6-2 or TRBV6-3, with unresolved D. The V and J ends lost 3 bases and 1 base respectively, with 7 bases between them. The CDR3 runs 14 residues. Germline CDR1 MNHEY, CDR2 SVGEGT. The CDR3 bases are TGTGCCAGCAGTTATTGGGCGAGCAATCAGCCCCAGCATTTT. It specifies CASSYWASNQPQHF.

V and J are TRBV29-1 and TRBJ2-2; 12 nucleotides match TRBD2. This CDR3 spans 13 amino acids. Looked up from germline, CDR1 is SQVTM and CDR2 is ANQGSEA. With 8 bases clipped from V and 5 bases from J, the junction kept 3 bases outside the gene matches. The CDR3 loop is CSSGLAGTGELFF. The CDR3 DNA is TGCAGCTCTGGACTAGCGGGGACCGGGGAGCTGTTTTTT.